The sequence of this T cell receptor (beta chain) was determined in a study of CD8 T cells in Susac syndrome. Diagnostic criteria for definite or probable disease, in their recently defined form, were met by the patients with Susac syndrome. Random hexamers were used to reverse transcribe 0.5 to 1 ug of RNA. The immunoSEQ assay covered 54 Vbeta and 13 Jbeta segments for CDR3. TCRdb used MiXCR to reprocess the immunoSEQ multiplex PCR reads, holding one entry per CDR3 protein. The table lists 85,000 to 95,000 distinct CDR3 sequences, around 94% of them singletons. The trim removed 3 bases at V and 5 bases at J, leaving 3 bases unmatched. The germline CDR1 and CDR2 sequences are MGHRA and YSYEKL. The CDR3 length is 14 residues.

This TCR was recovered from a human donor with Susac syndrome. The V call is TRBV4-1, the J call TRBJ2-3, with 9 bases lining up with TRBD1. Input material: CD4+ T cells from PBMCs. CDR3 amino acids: CASSQTGGKDTQYF. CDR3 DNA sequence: TGCGCCAGCAGCCAGACAGGGGGGAAAGATACGCAGTATTTT.